The clone carrying this T cell receptor (beta chain) has more than one count but fewer than ten. The antigen is unknown. J gave up 5 bases and V 7 bases, and 9 bases lay outside the gene matches. The CDR3 totals 15 residues. Germline-derived CDR1 and CDR2 are SGHDN and FVKESK. Method: immunoSEQ multiplex PCR; TCRdb's copy keeps in-frame clones and lacks some. The table shows approximately 45,000 clones, with approximately 74% occurring only once. The data are from a study of cytotoxic CD8 clonotypes in ibrutinib-treated CLL. Study as a whole: Researchers reported around 10 relapsed/refractory and about 15 treatment-naive patients, around 17 of them IGHV unmutated. Response was recorded as partial in 25 or so patients and complete in 2; at median roughly 63 months, approximately 15 remained remitted and some 12 had progressed. Per sample, productive templates averaged 255,043 and productive rearrangements averaged around 100,000.

Study-level findings and limits: For progressing versus sustained-remission patients, sampling times were not the same.

The clonotype originates from a human donor with chronic lymphocytic leukemia. V usage is TRBV14 and J usage is TRBJ2-1; 9 nucleotides line up with TRBD1. The sequences come from PBMCs, collected after 12 months of ibrutinib treatment. CDR3 protein: CASTLGTGFHNEQFF. The CDR3 bases are TGTGCCAGCACCCTAGGGACAGGGTTCCACAATGAGCAGTTCTTC.